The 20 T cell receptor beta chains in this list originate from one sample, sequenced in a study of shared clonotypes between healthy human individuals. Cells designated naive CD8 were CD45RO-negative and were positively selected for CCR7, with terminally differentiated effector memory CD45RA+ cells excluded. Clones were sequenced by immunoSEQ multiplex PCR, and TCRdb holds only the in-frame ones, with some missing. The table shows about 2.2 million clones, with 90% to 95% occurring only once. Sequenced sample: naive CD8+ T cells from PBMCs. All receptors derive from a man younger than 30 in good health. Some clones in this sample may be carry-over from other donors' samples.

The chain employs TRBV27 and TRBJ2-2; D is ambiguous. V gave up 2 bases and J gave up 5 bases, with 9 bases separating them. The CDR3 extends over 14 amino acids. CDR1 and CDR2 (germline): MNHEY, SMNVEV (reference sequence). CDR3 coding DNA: TGTGCCAGCAGTTTAGATGGTCAAACCGGGGAGCTGTTTTTT. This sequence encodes CASSLDGQTGELFF.

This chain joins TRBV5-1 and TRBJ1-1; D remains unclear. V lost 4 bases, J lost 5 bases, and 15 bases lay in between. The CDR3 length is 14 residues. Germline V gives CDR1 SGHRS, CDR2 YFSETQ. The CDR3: CASSPDILRTEAFF. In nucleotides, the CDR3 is TGCGCCAGCAGCCCTGACATCTTACGGACTGAAGCTTTCTTT.

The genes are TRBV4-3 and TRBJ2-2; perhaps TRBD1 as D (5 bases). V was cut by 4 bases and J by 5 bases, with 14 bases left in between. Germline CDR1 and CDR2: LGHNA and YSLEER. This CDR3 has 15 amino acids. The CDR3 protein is CASSPREEETGELFF. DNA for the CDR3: TGCGCCAGCAGCCCCAGGGAAGAGGAAACCGGGGAGCTGTTTTTT.

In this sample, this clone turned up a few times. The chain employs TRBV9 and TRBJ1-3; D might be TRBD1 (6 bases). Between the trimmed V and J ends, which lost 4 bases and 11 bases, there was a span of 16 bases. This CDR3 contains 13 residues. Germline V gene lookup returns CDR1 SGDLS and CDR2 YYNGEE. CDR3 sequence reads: CASSTPNRGPIYF. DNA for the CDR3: TGTGCCAGCAGCACCCCTAACCGGGGGCCCATATATTTT.

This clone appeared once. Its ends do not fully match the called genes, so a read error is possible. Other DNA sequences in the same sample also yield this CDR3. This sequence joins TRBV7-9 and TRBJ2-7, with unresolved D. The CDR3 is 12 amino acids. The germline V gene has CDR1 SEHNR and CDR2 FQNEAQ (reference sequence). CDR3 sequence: CASSLGSSEQYF. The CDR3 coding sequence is TGTGCCAGCAGCTTAGGTTCCTCCGAGCAGTACTTC.

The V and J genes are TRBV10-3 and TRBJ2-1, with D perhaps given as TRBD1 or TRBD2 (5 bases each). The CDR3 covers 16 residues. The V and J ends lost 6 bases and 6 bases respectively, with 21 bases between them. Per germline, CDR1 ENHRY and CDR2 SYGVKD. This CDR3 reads CAIREVTGREGNEQFF. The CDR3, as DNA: TGTGCCATCAGAGAAGTCACGGGACGAGAAGGCAATGAGCAGTTCTTC.

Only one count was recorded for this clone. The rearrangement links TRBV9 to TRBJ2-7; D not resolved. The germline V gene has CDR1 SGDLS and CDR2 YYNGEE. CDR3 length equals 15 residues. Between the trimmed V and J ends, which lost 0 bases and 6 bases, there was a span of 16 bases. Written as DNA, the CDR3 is TGTGCCAGCAGCGTAGGGGGTATCTCTACCTCCGAGCAGTACTTC. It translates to CASSVGGISTSEQYF. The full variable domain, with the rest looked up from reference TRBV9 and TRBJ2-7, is DSGVTQTPKHLITATGQRVTLRCSPRSGDLSVYWYQQSLDQGLQFLIQYYNGEERAKGNILERFSAQQFPDLHSELNLSSLELGDSALYFCASSVGGISTSEQYFGPGTRLTVT.

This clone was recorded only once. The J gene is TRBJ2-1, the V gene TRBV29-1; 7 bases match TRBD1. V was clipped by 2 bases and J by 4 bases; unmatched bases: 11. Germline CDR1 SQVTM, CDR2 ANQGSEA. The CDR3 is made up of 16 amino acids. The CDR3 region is CSVERGWQGVYNEQFF. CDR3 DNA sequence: TGCAGCGTTGAACGGGGTTGGCAGGGGGTTTACAATGAGCAGTTCTTC.

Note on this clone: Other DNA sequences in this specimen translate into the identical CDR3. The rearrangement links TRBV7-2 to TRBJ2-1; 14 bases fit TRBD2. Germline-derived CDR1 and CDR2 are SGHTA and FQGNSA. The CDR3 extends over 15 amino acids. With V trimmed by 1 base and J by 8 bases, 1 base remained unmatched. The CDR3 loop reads CASSLGLAGGYEQFF. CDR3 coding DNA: TGTGCCAGCAGCTTAGGACTAGCGGGAGGGTATGAGCAGTTCTTC.

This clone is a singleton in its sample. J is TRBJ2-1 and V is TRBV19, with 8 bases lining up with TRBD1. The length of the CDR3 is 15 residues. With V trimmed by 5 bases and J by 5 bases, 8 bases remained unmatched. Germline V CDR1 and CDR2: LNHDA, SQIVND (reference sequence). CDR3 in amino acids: CASSVTGTGNNEQFF. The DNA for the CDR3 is TGTGCCAGTAGTGTGACCGGGACAGGCAACAATGAGCAGTTCTTC.

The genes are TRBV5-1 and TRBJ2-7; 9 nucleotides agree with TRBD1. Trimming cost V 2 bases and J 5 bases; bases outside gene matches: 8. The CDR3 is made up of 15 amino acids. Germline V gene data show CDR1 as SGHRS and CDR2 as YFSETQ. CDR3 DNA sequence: TGCGCCAGCAGCTTTCCAGGACAGGGGATCCACGAGCAGTACTTC. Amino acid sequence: CASSFPGQGIHEQYF.

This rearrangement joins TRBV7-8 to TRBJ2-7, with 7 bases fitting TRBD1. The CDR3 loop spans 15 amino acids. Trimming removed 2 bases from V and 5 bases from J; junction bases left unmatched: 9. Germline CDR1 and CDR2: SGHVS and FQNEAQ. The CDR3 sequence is CASSLLDRVIHEQYF. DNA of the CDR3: TGTGCCAGCAGCTTATTAGACAGGGTCATCCACGAGCAGTACTTC.

Here the CDR3 DNA reads TGTGCCGTCTCCCATGACAGGGTTGGTCAGCCCCAGCATTTT. It specifies CAVSHDRVGQPQHF. V gene TRBV10-3 combines with J gene TRBJ1-5; 7 bases are shared with TRBD1. This CDR3 contains 14 residues. Germline V gene data show CDR1 as ENHRY and CDR2 as SYGVKD. Losses at the gene ends were 11 bases for V and 6 bases for J; bases not matched to a gene: 13.

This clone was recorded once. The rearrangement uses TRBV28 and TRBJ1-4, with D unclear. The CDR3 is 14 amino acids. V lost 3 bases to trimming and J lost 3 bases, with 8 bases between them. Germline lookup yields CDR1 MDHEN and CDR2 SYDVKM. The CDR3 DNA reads TGTGCCAGCAGTTTTAGAGGGTCTAATGAAAAACTGTTTTTT. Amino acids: CASSFRGSNEKLFF.

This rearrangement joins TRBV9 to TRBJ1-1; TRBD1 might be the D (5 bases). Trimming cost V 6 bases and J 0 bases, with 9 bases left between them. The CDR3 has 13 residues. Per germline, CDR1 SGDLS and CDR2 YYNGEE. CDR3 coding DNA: TGTGCCAGCACCCTGGGGGTGAACACTGAAGCTTTCTTT. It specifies CASTLGVNTEAFF.

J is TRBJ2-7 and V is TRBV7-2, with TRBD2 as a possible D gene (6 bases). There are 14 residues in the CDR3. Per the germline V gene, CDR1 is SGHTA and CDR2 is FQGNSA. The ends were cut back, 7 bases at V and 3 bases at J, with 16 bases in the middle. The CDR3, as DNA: TGTGCCAGCACCTCGGCGGGACGCGGCTACGAGCAGTACTTC. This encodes CASTSAGRGYEQYF.

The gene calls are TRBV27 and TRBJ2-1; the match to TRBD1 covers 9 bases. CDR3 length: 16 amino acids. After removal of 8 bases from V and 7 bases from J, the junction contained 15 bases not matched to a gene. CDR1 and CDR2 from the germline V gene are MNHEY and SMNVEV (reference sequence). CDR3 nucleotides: TGTGCCAGCGGATTCCTCCGGACAGGGGCCCAGAATGAGCAGTTCTTC. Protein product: CASGFLRTGAQNEQFF.

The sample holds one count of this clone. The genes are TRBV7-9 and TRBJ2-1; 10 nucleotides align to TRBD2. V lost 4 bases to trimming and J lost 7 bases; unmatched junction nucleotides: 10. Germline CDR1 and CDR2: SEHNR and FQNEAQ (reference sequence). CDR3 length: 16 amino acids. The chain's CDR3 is CASSSPSGSKWNEQFF. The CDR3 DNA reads TGTGCCAGCAGCTCCCCTAGCGGGAGTAAGTGGAATGAGCAGTTCTTC.

The CDR3 spells CASRVSGFGLHEQYF. The CDR3 DNA reads TGTGCCAGCAGGGTTTCAGGGTTCGGTCTGCACGAGCAGTACTTC. This chain joins TRBV28 and TRBJ2-7, with a tentative D call TRBD1 (5 bases). This CDR3 contains 15 residues. The germline V and J ends were trimmed by 6 bases and 5 bases, with 20 bases remaining between them. Germline V gene data show CDR1 as MDHEN and CDR2 as SYDVKM.

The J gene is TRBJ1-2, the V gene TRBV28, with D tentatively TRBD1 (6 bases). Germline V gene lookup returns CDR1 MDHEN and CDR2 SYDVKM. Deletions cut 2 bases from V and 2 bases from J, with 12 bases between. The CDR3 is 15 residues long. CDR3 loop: CASSLPNRANYGYTF. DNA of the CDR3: TGTGCCAGCAGTTTACCTAACAGGGCCAACTATGGCTACACCTTC.